Sequencing of this TCR beta chain was carried out in a study of T cells after yellow fever vaccination. Whole-study results and caveats: Peaking faster, on day 5 versus 15, the secondary response was nonetheless weaker.

Germline lookup yields CDR1 SGHRS and CDR2 YFSETQ. The V end was cut by 0 bases, the J end by 0 bases, with 16 bases between. The CDR3 is 17 amino acids. It was through 5'RACE template switching that TCR cDNA was made, with a universal primer site and UMIs added. TCRdb re-derived calls from the 5' RACE reads in MiXCR, one entry per CDR3 protein. The sample lists some 29,000 distinct CDR3 sequences; about 5% were seen once. This clonotype was counted at least ten times. Its target is not known. The chain has TRBV5-1 and TRBJ2-7; no definite D call. The clonotype comes from a man aged 30 to 39 who received the YFV17D yellow fever vaccine. The sample was CD8+ T cells sorted from PBMCs, taken 10 days after the yellow fever booster vaccination. The CDR3 DNA reads as TGCGCCAGCAGCTTGGATTTGTCGCGGCCTAGCTCCTACGAGCAGTACTTC. Translated, it gives CASSLDLSRPSSYEQYF.